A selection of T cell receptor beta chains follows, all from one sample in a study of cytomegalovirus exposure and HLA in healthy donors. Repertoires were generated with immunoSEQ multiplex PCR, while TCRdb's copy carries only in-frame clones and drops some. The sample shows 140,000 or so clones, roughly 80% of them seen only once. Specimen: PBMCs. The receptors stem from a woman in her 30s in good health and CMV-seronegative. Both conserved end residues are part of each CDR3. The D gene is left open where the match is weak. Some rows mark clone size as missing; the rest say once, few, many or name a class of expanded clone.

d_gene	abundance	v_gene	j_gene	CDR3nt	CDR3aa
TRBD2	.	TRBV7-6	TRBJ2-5	TGTGCCAGCAGCGCGGCCGGGACTAGCGGGTCGGATGAGACCCAGTACTTC	CASSAAGTSGSDETQYF
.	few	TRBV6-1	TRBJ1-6	TGTGCCAGCAGTGACAGGGCTAATTCACCCCTCCACTTT	CASSDRANSPLHF
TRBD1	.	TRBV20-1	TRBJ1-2	TGCAGTGCCTCACAGGGGGCTGGCTACACCTTC	CSASQGAGYTF
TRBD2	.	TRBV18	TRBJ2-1	TGTGCCAGCTCACCACCGGGGGTAGCGGGGGGCCAGTCTGAGCAGTTCTTC	CASSPPGVAGGQSEQFF
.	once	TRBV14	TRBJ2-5	TGTGCCAGCAGCTCCAGTGGCCGCGGAGAGACCCAGTACTTC	CASSSSGRGETQYF
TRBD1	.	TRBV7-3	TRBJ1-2	TGTGCCAGCAGCCCAGACAGGGGGAGTACTGATGGCTACACCTTC	CASSPDRGSTDGYTF
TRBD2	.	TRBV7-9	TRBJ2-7	TGTGCCAGCAGCACTAGCGGGAGGGCCTCCTACGAGCAGTACTTC	CASSTSGRASYEQYF
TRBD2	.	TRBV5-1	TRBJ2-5	TGCGCCAGCAGCTCCTTCCCCACGGCTAGCGGGAAAGAGACCCAGTACTTC	CASSSFPTASGKETQYF
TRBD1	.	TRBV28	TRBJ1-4	TGTGCCAGCAGTTTAGGACAGGGGGCGCTGGGCAGTGAAAAACTGTTTTTT	CASSLGQGALGSEKLFF
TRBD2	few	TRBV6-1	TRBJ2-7	TGTGCCAGCCAGGGACTAGCTTACGAGCAGTACTTC	CASQGLAYEQYF
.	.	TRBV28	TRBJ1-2	TGTGCCAGCAGTTTATCTGGCAGGGGTAACTATGGCTACACCTTC	CASSLSGRGNYGYTF
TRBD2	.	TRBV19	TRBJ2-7	TGTGCCAGTAGCCCGACTAGCGGCAACGAGCAGTACTTC	CASSPTSGNEQYF
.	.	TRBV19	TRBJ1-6	TGTGCCAGTAGTCAACAGCTTAGCTCCTATAATTCACCCCTCCACTTT	CASSQQLSSYNSPLHF
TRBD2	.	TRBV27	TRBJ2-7	TGTGCCAGCAGTTTGCTAGCGGGAGCCGCCGAGCAGTACTTC	CASSLLAGAAEQYF
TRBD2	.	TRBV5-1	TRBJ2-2	TGCGCCAGCAGCTCCCTTCAAGCGGGAGCTGACACCGGGGAGCTGTTTTTT	CASSSLQAGADTGELFF
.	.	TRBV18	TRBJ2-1	TGTGCCAGCTCACCAAGCCAGGGTCTGTACAATGAGCAGTTCTTC	CASSPSQGLYNEQFF
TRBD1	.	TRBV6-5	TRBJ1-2	TGTGCCAGCAGCAGGGGGCGGGTGAACTATGGCTACACCTTC	CASSRGRVNYGYTF
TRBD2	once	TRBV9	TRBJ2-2	TGTGCCAGCAGCTTGGGACTAGCTGCCGGGGAGCTGTTTTTT	CASSLGLAAGELFF
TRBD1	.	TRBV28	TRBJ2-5	TGTGCCAGCAGCCCGGGGACAGGGGACCAAGAGACCCAGTACTTC	CASSPGTGDQETQYF
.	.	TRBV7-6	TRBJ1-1	TGTGCCAGCAGCTTAAGTGAGGGAACTGAAGCTTTCTTT	CASSLSEGTEAFF
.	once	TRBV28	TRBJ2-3	TGTGCCAGCAGCTTTGGACAGCCAGATACGCAGTATTTT	CASSFGQPDTQYF
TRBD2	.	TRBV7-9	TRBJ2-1	TGTTCCAGCCGCTGGCGGCTAGCGGGAGACAATGAGCAGTTCTTC	CSSRWRLAGDNEQFF
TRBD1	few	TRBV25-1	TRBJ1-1	TGTGCCAGCAAGGACAGGGATACTGAAGCTTTCTTT	CASKDRDTEAFF
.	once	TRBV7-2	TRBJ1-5	TGTGCCAGCAGCTTAGCAGGGGGACCCCAGCATTTT	CASSLAGGPQHF
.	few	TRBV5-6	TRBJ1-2	TGTGCCAGCAGCGCCGCAACAAACTATGGCTACACCTTC	CASSAATNYGYTF
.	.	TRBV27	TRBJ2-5	TGTGCCAGCAGTTTATCCCCTGGGGCAGGGACCCAGTACTTC	CASSLSPGAGTQYF
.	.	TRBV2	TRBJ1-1	TGTGCCAGCAGTGTAGGGGAAATTGCTGAAGCTTTCTTT	CASSVGEIAEAFF
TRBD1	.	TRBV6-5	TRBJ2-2	TGTGCCAGCAGTTACCTCAGGACAGGGGGGACCGGGGAGCTGTTTTTT	CASSYLRTGGTGELFF
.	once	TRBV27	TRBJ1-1	TGTGCCAGCAGCATGACAGCTAACACTGAAGCTTTCTTT	CASSMTANTEAFF
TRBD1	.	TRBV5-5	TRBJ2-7	TGTGCCAGCAGCTCGGACAGGTATTCCTACGAGCAGTACTTC	CASSSDRYSYEQYF
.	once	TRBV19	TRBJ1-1	TGTGCCAGTAGTCTTCTACAGGGCGGGACTGAAGCTTTCTTT	CASSLLQGGTEAFF
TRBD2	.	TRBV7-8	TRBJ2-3	TGTGCCAGCAGCTTAGGCGGGGGGGCCAGCACAGATACGCAGTATTTT	CASSLGGGASTDTQYF
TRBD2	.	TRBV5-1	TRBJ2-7	TGCGCCAGCAGCTACTATAGCGGGAGGGCCCCAATCGAGCAGTACTTC	CASSYYSGRAPIEQYF